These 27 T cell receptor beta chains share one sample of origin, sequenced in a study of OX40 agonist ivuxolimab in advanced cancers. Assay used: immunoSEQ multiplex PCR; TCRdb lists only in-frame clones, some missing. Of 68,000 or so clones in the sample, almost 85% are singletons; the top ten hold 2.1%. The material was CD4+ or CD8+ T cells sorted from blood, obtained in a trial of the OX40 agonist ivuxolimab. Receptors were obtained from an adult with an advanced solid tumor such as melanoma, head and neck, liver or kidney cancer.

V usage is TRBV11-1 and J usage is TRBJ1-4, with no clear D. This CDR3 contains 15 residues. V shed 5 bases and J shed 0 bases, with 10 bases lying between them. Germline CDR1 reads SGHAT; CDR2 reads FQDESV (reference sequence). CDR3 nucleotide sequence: TGTGCCAGCAGCCTAGACTTTGCAACTAATGAAAAACTGTTTTTT. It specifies CASSLDFATNEKLFF.

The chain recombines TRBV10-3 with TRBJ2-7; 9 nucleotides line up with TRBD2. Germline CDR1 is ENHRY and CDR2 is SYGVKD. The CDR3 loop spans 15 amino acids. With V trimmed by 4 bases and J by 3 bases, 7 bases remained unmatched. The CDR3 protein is CAISGVLAGNYEQYF. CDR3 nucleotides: TGTGCCATCAGTGGTGTGCTAGCGGGAAACTACGAGCAGTACTTC.

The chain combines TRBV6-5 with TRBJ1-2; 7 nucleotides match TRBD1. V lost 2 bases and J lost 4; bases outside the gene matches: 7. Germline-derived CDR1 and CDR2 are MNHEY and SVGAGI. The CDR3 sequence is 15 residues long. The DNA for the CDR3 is TGTGCCAGCAGTTACAACAGGGGCGCGGGCTATGGCTACACCTTC. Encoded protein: CASSYNRGAGYGYTF.

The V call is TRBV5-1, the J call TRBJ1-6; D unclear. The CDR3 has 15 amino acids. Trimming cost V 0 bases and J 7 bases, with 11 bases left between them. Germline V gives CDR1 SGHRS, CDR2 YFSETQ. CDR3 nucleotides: TGCGCCAGCAGCTTGGCGGGAGGGTTGAATTCACCCCTCCACTTT. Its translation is CASSLAGGLNSPLHF.

CDR3 in amino acids: CASSRLTIQQATNEKLFF. In DNA, the CDR3 is TGTGCCAGCAGCCGACTCACCATACAACAGGCAACTAATGAAAAACTGTTTTTT. J is TRBJ1-4 and V is TRBV5-6, with D perhaps TRBD1 (5 bases). The CDR3 covers 18 residues. Trimming removed 4 bases from V and 0 bases from J, with 19 bases in between. Germline V lookup: CDR1 SGHDT, CDR2 YYEEEE.

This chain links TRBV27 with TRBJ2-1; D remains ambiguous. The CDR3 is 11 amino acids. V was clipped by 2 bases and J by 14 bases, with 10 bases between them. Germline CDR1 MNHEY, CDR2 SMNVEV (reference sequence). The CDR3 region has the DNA TGTGCCAGCAGTTTAGACCGAAGGGAGTTCTTC. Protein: CASSLDRREFF.

The CDR3 protein is CASSLTRTGRETQYF. The CDR3 region has the DNA TGTGCCAGCAGCTTAACGAGAACAGGGCGAGAGACCCAGTACTTC. The chain employs TRBV7-3 and TRBJ2-5, with D possibly being TRBD1 (6 bases). V lost 0 bases to trimming and J lost 4 bases, with 12 bases between them. Germline lookup yields CDR1 SGHTA and CDR2 FQGTGA. CDR3 size: 15 residues.

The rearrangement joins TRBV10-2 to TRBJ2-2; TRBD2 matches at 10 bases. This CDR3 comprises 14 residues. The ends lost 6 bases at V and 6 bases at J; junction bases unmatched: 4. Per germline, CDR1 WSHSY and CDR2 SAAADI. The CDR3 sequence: CASRLAGVAGELFF. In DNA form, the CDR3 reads TGCGCCAGCAGGCTAGCGGGAGTTGCCGGGGAGCTGTTTTTT.

This CDR3 reads CASSRETGGFTEAFF. DNA of the CDR3: TGTGCCAGCAGTAGAGAGACAGGGGGCTTTACTGAAGCTTTCTTT. The chain is built from TRBV6-6 and TRBJ1-1; 10 nucleotides match TRBD1. Germline CDR1 reads MNHNY; CDR2 reads SVGAGI (reference sequence). The V segment lost 5 bases and the J segment 5 bases; nucleotides outside the gene matches: 8. This CDR3 comprises 15 residues.

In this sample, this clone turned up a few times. The DNA of the CDR3 is TGTGCCAGCAGCCTCAGCGGGACGGCAGATACGCAGTATTTT. Its translation is CASSLSGTADTQYF. The rearrangement links TRBV7-2 to TRBJ2-3; 7 bases fit TRBD2. CDR1 SGHTA and CDR2 FQGNSA come from the germline V gene. This CDR3 comprises 14 residues. V was clipped by 5 bases and J by 4 bases; unmatched bases: 6.

The CDR3 loop is CASGPRGNTEAFF. The CDR3 bases are TGTGCCAGCGGCCCCAGGGGCAACACTGAAGCTTTCTTT. This chain uses TRBV2 with TRBJ1-1; a possible D gene is TRBD1 (6 bases). V was trimmed by 8 bases and J by 2 bases, leaving 12 bases between them. Looked up from germline, CDR1 is SNHLY and CDR2 is FYNNEI. The CDR3 is 13 amino acids.

The CDR3 is CASRDRGSYSYEQYF. The DNA of the CDR3 is TGTGCCAGCAGGGACCGGGGCTCGTACTCCTACGAGCAGTACTTC. The chain joins TRBV2 to TRBJ2-7, with D perhaps matching TRBD1 or TRBD2 (5 bases each). V lost 6 bases and J 0 bases, leaving 15 bases between the germline ends. Germline assignment: CDR1 SNHLY and CDR2 FYNNEI. There are 15 residues in the CDR3.

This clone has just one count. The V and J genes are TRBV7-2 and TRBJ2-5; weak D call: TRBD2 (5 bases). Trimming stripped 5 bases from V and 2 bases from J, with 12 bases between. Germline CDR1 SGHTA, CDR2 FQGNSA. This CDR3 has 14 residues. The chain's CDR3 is CASSRERKQETQYF. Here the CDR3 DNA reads TGTGCCAGCAGCCGAGAGCGGAAGCAAGAGACCCAGTACTTC.

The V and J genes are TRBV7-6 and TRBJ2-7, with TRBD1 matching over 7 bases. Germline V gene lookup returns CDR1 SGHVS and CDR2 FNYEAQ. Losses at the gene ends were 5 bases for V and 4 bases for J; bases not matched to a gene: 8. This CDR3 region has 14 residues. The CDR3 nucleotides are TGTGCCAGCAGCCAGTGGGCAGGGGGATACGAGCAGTACTTC. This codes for CASSQWAGGYEQYF.

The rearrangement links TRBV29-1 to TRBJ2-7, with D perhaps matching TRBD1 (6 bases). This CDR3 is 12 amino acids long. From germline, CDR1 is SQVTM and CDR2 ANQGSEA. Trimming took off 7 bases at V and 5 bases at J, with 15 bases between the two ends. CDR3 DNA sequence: TGCAGCGCCTTCAGGGGAAGTCACGAGCAGTACTTC. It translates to CSAFRGSHEQYF.

The CDR3 DNA reads TGTGCCAGCAGTTTTAAAGTGGCTGGTGAAAAACTGTTTTTT. Translation: CASSFKVAGEKLFF. V gene TRBV28 combines with J gene TRBJ1-4; D remains ambiguous. CDR1 is MDHEN and CDR2 is SYDVKM in the germline V gene. V shed 3 bases and J shed 7 bases, with 12 bases lying between them. CDR3 length: 14 residues.

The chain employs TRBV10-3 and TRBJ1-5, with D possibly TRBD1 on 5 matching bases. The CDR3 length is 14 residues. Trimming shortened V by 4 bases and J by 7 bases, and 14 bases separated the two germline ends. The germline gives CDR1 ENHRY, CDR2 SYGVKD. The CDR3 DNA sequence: TGTGCCATCAGTGTTGGGGGGAGCGAACAGCCCCAGCATTTT. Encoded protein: CAISVGGSEQPQHF.

CDR3 loop: CASSEAGGGYGYTF. CDR3 DNA sequence: TGTGCCAGCAGTGAAGCTGGAGGGGGCTATGGCTACACCTTC. This chain links TRBV6-1 with TRBJ1-2; D might be TRBD1 (6 bases). V was cut by 0 bases and J by 4 bases, with 9 bases left in between. Germline loops: CDR1 MNHNS, CDR2 SASEGT. The CDR3 loop spans 14 amino acids.

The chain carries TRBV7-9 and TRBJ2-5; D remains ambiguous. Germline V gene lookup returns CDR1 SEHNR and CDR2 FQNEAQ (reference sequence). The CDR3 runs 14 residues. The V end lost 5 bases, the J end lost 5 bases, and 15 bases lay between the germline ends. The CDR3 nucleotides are TGTGCCAGCAGCCCATTTGGACCCGGGGAGACCCAGTACTTC. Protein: CASSPFGPGETQYF.

The CDR3 sequence: CASSSNSGLNYGYTF. The DNA for the CDR3 is TGCGCCAGCAGCTCGAACAGCGGACTTAACTATGGCTACACCTTC. The gene calls are TRBV5-1 and TRBJ1-2; D unresolved. The CDR3 has 15 residues. Germline-derived CDR1 and CDR2 are SGHRS and YFSETQ. Deletions cut 3 bases from V and 1 base from J, with 13 bases between. Variable domain in full (rest from reference TRBV5-1 and TRBJ1-2): KAGVTQTPRYLIKTRGQQVTLSCSPISGHRSVSWYQQTPGQGLQFLFEYFSETQRNKGNFPGRFSGRQFSNSRSEMNVSTLELGDSALYLCASSSNSGLNYGYTFGSGTRLTVV.

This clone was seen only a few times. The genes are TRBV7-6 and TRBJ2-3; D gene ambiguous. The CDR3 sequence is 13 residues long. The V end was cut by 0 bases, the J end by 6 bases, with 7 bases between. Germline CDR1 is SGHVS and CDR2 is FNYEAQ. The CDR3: CASSLAVTDTQYF. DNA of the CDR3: TGTGCCAGCAGCTTAGCTGTTACCGATACGCAGTATTTT.

CDR3 DNA sequence: TGCGCCAGCAGTCCGAGCGGGAGAAGCACAGATACGCAGTATTTT. It codes for CASSPSGRSTDTQYF. The V gene is TRBV10-1, the J gene TRBJ2-3, with TRBD2 identical over 8 bases. This CDR3 has 15 amino acids. In germline, CDR1 is WNHNN, CDR2 SYGVQD (reference sequence). V lost 5 bases and J lost 0; bases outside the gene matches: 4.

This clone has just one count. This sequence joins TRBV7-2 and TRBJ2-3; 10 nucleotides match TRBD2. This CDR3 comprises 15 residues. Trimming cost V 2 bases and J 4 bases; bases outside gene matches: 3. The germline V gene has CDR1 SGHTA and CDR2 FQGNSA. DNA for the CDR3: TGTGCCAGCAGCTTAACCCTAGCGGGAGCAGATACGCAGTATTTT. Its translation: CASSLTLAGADTQYF.

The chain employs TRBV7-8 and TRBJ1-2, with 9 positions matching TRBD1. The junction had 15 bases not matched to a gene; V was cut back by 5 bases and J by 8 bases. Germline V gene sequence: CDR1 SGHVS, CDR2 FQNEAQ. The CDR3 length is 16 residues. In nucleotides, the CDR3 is TGTGCCAGCAGCCCCGGGACAGGGTTCTTATGGCGCGGCTACACCTTC. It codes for CASSPGTGFLWRGYTF.

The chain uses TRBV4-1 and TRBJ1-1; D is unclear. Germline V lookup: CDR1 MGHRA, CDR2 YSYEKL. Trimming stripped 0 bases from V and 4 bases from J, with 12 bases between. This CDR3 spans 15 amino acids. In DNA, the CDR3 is TGCGCCAGCAGCCAAGATGTGTGGGGTGGCACTGAAGCTTTCTTT. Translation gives CASSQDVWGGTEAFF.

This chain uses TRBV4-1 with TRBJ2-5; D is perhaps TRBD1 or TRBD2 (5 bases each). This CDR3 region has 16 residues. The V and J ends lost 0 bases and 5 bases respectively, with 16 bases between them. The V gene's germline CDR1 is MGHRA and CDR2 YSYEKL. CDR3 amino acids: CASSQEARRGVETQYF. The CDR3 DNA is TGCGCCAGCAGCCAAGAAGCGAGACGAGGGGTGGAGACCCAGTACTTC.

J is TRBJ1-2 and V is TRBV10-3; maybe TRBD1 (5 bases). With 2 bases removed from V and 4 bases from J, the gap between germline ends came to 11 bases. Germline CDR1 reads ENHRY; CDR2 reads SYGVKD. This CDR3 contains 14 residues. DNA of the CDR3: TGTGCCATCAGTGAGGGGGCAGAGGTCTATGGCTACACCTTC. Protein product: CAISEGAEVYGYTF.